This entry concerns a single T cell receptor beta chain. Its cognate antigen is unknown. These data are taken from a study of CD8+CD57+ T cells in acquired aplastic anemia. Study as a whole: When averaged, DNA from sorted CD4+ and CD8+ cells came to approximately 3 ug. Healthy CD8+ samples averaged approximately 9.9 million reads. Study conclusions and caveats: The same twenty-nine CD8+ CDR3 sequences occurred in patients and in controls.

Profiling of TCR beta VDJ combinations and CDR3 sequences used genomic DNA as template. TCRdb independently ran MiXCR on the reads; one entry per CDR3 protein. This table holds some 170,000 distinct CDR3 sequences, about 48% found once. Sequenced: sorted CD4+, CD8+, or CD8+CD57+ T cells (not recorded which) from PBMCs. The source of this sequence is a human donor in good health.

The CDR3 sequence is CSVDQGDYGYTF. The DNA for the CDR3 is TGCAGCGTTGACCAGGGGGACTATGGCTACACCTTC. The rearrangement uses TRBV29-1 and TRBJ1-2; 7 bases agree with TRBD1. The trim removed 3 bases at V and 3 bases at J, leaving 1 base unmatched. CDR1 is SQVTM, CDR2 ANQGSEA, per germline. CDR3 length: 12 residues.